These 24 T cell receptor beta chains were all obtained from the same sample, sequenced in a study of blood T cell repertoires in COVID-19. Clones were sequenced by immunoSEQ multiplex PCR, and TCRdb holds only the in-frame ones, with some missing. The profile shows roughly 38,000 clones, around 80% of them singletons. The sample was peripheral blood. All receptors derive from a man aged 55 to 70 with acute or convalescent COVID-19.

In DNA form, the CDR3 reads TGTGCCAGCAGCTTGGGAGTATTCTACGAGCAGTACTTC. Residues: CASSLGVFYEQYF. This chain links TRBV5-4 with TRBJ2-7; no definite D call. The CDR3 consists of 13 residues. With 0 bases removed from V and 3 bases from J, the gap between germline ends came to 7 bases. In germline, CDR1 is SGHNT, CDR2 YYREEE (reference sequence).

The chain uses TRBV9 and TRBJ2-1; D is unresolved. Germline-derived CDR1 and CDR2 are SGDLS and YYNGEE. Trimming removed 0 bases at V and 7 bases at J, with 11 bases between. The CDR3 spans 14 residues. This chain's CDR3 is CASSVAGLTNEQFF. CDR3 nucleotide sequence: TGTGCCAGCAGCGTAGCTGGGCTTACTAATGAGCAGTTCTTC.

CDR3 nucleotides: TGTGCCAGCAGTTCTCAGGGGCAAGAGACCCAGTACTTC. As protein: CASSSQGQETQYF. This chain joins TRBV2 and TRBJ2-5, with D perhaps TRBD1 (6 bases). Germline-derived CDR1 and CDR2 are SNHLY and FYNNEI. The CDR3 totals 13 residues. Between the trimmed V and J ends, which lost 5 bases and 2 bases, there was a span of 9 bases.

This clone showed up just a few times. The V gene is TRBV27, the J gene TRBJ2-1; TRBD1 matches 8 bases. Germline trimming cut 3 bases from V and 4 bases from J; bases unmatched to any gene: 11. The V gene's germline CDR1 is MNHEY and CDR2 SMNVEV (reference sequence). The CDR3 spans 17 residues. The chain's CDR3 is CASSFPRTGTMYNEQFF. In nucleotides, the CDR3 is TGTGCCAGCAGTTTTCCCAGGACAGGGACCATGTACAATGAGCAGTTCTTC.

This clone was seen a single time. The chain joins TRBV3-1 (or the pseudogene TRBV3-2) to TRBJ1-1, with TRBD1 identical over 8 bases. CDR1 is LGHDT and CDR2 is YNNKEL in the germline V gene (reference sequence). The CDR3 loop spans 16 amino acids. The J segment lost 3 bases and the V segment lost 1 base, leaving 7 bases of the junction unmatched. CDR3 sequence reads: CASSQGRGRRDTEAFF. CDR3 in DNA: TGTGCCAGCAGCCAAGGCAGGGGGCGCAGGGACACTGAAGCTTTCTTT.

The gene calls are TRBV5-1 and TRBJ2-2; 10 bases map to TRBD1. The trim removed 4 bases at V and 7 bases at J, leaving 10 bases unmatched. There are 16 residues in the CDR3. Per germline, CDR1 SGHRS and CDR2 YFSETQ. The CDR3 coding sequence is TGCGCCAGCAGCCCTAATCTGGACAGGGGGTACGGGGAGCTGTTTTTT. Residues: CASSPNLDRGYGELFF. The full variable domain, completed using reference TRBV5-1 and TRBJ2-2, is KAGVTQTPRYLIKTRGQQVTLSCSPISGHRSVSWYQQTPGQGLQFLFEYFSETQRNKGNFPGRFSGRQFSNSRSEMNVSTLELGDSALYLCASSPNLDRGYGELFFGEGSRLTVL.

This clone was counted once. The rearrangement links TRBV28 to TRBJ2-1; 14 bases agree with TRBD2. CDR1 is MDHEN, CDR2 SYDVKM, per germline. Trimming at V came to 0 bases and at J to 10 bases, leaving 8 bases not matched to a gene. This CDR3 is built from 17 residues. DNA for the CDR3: TGTGCCAGCAGTTTATGGGTGGGACTAGCGGGGGCCTCAGAGCAGTTCTTC. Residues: CASSLWVGLAGASEQFF.

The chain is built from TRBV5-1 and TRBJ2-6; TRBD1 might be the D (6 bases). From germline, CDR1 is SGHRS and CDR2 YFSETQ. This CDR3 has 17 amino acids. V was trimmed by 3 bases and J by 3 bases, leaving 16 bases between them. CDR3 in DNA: TGCGCCAGCAGCTCATCGTGGGGGCCAAGTGGGGCCAACGTCCTGACTTTC. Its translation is CASSSSWGPSGANVLTF.

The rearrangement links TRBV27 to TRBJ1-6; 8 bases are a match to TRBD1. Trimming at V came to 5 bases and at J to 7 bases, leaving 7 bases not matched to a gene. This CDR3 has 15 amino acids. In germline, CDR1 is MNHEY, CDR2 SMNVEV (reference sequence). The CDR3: CASSPRTGHNSPLHF. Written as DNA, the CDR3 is TGTGCCAGCAGTCCCCGGACAGGGCACAATTCACCCCTCCACTTT.

CDR3 amino acids: CASSFLAGADTQYF. CDR3 nucleotides: TGTGCCAGCAGCTTTCTAGCGGGAGCAGATACGCAGTATTTT. V usage is TRBV13 and J usage is TRBJ2-3; TRBD2 matches 10 bases. Losses at the gene ends were 3 bases for V and 4 bases for J; bases not matched to a gene: 1. The CDR3 has 14 amino acids. CDR1 and CDR2 from the germline V gene are PRHDT and FYEKMQ (reference sequence).

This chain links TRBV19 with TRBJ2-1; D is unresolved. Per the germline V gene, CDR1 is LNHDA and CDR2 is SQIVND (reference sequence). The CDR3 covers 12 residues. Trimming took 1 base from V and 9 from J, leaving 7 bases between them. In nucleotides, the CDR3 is TGTGCCAGTAGTATAGGTGTCGGTGAGCAGTTCTTC. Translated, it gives CASSIGVGEQFF.

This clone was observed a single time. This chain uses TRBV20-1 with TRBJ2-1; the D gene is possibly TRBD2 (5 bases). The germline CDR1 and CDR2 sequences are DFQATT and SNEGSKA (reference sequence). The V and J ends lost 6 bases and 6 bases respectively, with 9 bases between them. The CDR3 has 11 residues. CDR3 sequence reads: CSAGEPNEQFF. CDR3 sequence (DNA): TGCAGTGCCGGGGAGCCCAATGAGCAGTTCTTC.

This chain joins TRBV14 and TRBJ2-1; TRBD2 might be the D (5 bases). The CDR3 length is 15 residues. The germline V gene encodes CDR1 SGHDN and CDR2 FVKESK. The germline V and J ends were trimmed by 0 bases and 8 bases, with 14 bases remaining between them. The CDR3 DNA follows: TGTGCCAGCAGCCAAGAATGGCCGATAGCGCATGAGCAGTTCTTC. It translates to CASSQEWPIAHEQFF.

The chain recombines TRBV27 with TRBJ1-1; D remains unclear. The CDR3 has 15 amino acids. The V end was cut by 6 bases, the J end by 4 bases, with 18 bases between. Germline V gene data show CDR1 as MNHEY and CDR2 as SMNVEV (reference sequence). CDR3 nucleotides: TGTGCCAGCAGCCGCGGTAGCGGCTTTGGCACTGAAGCTTTCTTT. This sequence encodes CASSRGSGFGTEAFF.

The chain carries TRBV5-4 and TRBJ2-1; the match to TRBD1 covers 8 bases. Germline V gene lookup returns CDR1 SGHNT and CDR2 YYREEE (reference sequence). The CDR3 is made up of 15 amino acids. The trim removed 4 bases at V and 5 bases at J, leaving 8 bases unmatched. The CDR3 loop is CASSRAGGQNNEQFF. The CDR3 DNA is TGTGCCAGCAGCCGGGCAGGGGGCCAGAACAATGAGCAGTTCTTC.

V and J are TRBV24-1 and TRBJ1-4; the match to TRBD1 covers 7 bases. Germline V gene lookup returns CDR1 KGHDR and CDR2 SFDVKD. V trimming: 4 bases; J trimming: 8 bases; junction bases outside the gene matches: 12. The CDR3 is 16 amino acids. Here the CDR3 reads CATSENTGAGSEKLFF. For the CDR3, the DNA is TGTGCCACCAGTGAGAATACAGGGGCGGGGAGCGAAAAACTGTTTTTT.

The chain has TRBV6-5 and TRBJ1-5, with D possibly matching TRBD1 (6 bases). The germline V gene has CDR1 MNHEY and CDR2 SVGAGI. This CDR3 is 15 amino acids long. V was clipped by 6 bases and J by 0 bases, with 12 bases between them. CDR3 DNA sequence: TGTGCCAGCAGACCGACAGGTTATAGCAATCAGCCCCAGCATTTT. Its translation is CASRPTGYSNQPQHF.

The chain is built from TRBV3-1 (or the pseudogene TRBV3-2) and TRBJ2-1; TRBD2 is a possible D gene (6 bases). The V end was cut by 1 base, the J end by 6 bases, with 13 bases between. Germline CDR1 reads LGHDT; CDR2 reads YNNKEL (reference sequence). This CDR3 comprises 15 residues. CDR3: CASSQVRGFGNEQFF. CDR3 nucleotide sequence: TGTGCCAGCAGCCAAGTCCGGGGGTTCGGCAATGAGCAGTTCTTC.

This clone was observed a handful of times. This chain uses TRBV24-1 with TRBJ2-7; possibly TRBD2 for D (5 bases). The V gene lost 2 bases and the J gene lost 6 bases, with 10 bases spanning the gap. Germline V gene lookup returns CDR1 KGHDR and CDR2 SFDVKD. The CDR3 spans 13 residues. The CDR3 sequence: CATSDSPGSEQYF. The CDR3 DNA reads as TGTGCCACCAGTGATTCGCCGGGGAGCGAGCAGTACTTC.

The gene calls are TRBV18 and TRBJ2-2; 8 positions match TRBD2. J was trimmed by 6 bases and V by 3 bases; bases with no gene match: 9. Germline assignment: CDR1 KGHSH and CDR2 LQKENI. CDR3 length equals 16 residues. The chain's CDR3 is CASSPYLAGAPGELFF. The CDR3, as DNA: TGTGCCAGCTCACCTTACCTAGCGGGTGCCCCCGGGGAGCTGTTTTTT.

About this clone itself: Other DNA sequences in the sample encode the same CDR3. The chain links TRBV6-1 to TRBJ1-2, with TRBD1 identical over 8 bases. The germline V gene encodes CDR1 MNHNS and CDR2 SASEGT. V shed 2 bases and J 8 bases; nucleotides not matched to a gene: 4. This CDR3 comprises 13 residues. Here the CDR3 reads CASSESNRGGYTF. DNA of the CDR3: TGTGCCAGCAGTGAATCGAACAGGGGGGGCTACACCTTC.

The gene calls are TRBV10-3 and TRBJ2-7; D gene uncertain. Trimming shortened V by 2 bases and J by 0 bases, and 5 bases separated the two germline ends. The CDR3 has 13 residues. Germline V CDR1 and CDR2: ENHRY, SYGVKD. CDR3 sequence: CAISETGSYEQYF. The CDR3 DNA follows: TGTGCCATCAGTGAGACGGGCTCCTACGAGCAGTACTTC.

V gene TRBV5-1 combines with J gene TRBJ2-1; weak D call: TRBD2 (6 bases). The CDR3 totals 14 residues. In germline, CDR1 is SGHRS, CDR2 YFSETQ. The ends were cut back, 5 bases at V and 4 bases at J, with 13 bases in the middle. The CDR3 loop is CASSLTSQYNEQFF. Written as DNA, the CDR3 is TGCGCCAGCAGTTTGACTAGTCAATACAATGAGCAGTTCTTC.

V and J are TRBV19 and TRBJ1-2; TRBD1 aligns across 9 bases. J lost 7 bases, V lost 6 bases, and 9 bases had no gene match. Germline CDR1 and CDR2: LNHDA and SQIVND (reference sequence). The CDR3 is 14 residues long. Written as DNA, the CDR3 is TGTGCCAGTAGCCAGGCACAGGGGGCTGCTGGCTACACCTTC. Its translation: CASSQAQGAAGYTF.